This paragraph reports one T cell receptor beta chain. As yet, its antigen is unknown. Germline assignment: CDR1 SGHTA and CDR2 FQGNSA. CDR3 length: 18 amino acids. V was clipped by 5 bases and J by 5 bases; unmatched bases: 19. Profiled with immunoSEQ multiplex PCR; TCRdb holds only in-frame clones, not every one. The data contain 100,000 to 150,000 clones, roughly 89% of them seen just once; the ten biggest clones take up 1.5% to 2.5%. The donors belonged to the roughly 110-subject validation cohort, separate from the approximately 700-subject first cohort. The data were obtained in a study of cytomegalovirus exposure and HLA in healthy donors. Whole-study findings and limits: CMV antigen specificity of a few CMV-associated chains was confirmed in vitro. Clusters of TCRs from the first cohort tended to co-occur in the roughly 120 validation repertoires (as a later analysis found).

The specimen was PBMCs. The receptor was derived from a woman under 30 in good health and CMV-seronegative. The rearrangement links TRBV7-2 to TRBJ1-2; 8 nucleotides line up with TRBD1. Here the CDR3 DNA reads TGTGCCAGCAGCCCGAGACCGGGACAGGTGACGCGAGGGTATGGCTACACCTTC. It codes for CASSPRPGQVTRGYGYTF.